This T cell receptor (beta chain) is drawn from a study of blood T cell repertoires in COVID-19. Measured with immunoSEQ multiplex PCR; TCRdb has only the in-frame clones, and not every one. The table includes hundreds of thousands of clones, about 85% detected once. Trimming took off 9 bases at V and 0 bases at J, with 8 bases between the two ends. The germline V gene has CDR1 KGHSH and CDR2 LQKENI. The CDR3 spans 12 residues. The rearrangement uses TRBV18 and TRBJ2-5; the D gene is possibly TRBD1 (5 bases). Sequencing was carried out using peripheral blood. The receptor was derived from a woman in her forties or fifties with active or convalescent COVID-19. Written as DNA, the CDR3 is TGTGCCAGTCGACAGAACCAAGAGACCCAGTACTTC. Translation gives CASRQNQETQYF. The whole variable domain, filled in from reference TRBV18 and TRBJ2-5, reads NAGVMQNPRHLVRRRGQEARLRCSPMKGHSHVYWYRQLPEEGLKFMVYLQKENIIDESGMPKERFSAEFPKEGPSILRIQQVVRGDSAAYFCASRQNQETQYFGPGTRLLVL.